The T cell receptor (beta chain) described here comes from a study of cytomegalovirus exposure and HLA in healthy donors. The PCR used 60 Vbeta and 13 Jbeta primers. Using immunoSEQ multiplex PCR, the repertoire was profiled, and TCRdb retains in-frame clones only, with some absent. This sample lists roughly 75,000 clones; its ten largest clones have about 0.83%. This clonotype was sampled from a boy younger than 18 in good health and CMV-seronegative. Sequencing was carried out using PBMCs.

In nucleotides, the CDR3 is TGTGCCTGGAGTGCTGGCCTCGGACGGGAGGGAGGCACTGAAGCTTTCTTT. Translated, it gives CAWSAGLGREGGTEAFF. This chain connects TRBV30 to TRBJ1-1; D gene ambiguous. The CDR3 is 17 residues long. Trimming took 1 base from V and 4 from J, leaving 22 bases between them. Germline CDR1 and CDR2: GTSNPN and SVGIG (reference sequence). The variable domain in full, with the rest retrieved from reference TRBV30 and TRBJ1-1, is SQTIHQWPATLVQPVGSPLSLECTVEGTSNPNLYWYRQAAGRGLQLLFYSVGIGQISSEVPQNLSASRPQDRQFILSSKKLLLSDSGFYLCAWSAGLGREGGTEAFFGQGTRLTVV.